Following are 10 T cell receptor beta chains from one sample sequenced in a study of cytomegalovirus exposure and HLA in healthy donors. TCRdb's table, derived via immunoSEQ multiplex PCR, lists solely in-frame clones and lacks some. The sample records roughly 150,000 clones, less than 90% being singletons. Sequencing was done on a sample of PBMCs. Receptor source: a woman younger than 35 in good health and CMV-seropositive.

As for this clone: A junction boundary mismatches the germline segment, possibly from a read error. CDR3 coding DNA: TGTGCTAGCAGCTCACTAGCGGGACGTGAAGAGACCCAGTACTTC. Encoded protein: CASSSLAGREETQYF. The V call is TRBV7-7, the J call TRBJ2-5; TRBD2 matches 10 bases. The CDR3 is made up of 15 amino acids. Germline V gene data show CDR1 as SSHAT and CDR2 as FNYEAQ (reference sequence).

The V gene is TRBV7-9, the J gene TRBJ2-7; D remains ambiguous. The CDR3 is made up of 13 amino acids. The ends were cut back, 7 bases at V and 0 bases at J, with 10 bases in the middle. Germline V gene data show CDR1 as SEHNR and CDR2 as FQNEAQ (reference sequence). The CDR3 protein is CASTGLDSYEQYF. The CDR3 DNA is TGTGCCAGCACCGGCCTAGACTCCTACGAGCAGTACTTC.

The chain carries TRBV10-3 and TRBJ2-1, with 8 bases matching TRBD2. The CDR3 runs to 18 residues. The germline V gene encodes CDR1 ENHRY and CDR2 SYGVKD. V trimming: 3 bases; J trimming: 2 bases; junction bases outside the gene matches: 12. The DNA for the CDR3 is TGTGCCATCAGTGAACTACCGATTAGCGGGAAGGCCTACAATGAGCAGTTCTTC. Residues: CAISELPISGKAYNEQFF.

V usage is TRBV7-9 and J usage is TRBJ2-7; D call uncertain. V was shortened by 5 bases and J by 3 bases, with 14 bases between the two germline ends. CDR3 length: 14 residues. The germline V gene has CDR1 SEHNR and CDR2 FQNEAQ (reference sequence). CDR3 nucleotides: TGTGCCAGCAGCCCCCCCGTGGGCAGCTACGAGCAGTACTTC. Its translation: CASSPPVGSYEQYF.

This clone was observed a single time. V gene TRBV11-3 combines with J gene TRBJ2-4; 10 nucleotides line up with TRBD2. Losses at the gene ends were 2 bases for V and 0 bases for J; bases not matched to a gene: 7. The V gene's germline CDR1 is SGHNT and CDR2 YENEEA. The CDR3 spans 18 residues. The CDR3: CASSLWPSGSVAKNIQYF. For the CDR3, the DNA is TGTGCCAGCAGCTTATGGCCTAGCGGGAGTGTAGCCAAAAACATTCAGTACTTC.

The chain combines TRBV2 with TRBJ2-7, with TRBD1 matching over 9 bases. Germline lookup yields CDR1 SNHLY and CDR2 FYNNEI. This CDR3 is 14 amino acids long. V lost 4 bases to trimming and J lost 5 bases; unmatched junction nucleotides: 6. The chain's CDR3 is CASSADRGIDEQYF. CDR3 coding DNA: TGTGCCAGCAGTGCTGACAGGGGGATTGACGAGCAGTACTTC.

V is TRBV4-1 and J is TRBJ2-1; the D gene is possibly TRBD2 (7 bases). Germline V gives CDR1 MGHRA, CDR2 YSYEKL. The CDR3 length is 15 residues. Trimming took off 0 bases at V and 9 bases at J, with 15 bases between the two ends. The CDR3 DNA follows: TGCGCCAGCAGCCAAGATTTCGGGGGCGGGGGTGAGCAGTTCTTC. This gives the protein CASSQDFGGGGEQFF.

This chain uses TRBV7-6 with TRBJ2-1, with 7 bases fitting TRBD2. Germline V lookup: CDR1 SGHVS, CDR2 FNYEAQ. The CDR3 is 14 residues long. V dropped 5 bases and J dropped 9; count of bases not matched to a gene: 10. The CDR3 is CASSRVRTSIEQFF. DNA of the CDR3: TGTGCCAGCAGCCGCGTTCGGACTAGTATTGAGCAGTTCTTC.

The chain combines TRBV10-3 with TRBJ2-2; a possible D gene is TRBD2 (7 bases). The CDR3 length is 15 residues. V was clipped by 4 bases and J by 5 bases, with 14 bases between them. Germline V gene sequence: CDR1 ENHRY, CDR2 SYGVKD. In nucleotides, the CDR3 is TGTGCCATCAGTGTCTCGGGGGGCGCGACCGGGGAGCTGTTTTTT. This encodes CAISVSGGATGELFF.

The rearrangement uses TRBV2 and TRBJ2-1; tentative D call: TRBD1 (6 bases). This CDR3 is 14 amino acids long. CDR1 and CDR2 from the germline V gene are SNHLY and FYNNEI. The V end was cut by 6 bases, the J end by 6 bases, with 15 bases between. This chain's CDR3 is CASRTDSLSNEQFF. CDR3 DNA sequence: TGTGCCAGCAGGACGGACAGTCTAAGCAATGAGCAGTTCTTC.